This T cell receptor beta chain was identified during a study of blood T cell repertoires in COVID-19. Study as a whole: The cDNA or gDNA used as material had been derived from T cells, B-cell-depleted T cells, or PBMCs.

Participants' own reports of clinical history determined their cohort assignment. Cohort 3 donors were reported recovered after two negative PCRs, clearance, or symptom resolution. J lost 2 bases, V lost 3 bases, and 4 bases had no gene match. The CDR3 loop spans 15 amino acids. Germline V gives CDR1 SEHNR, CDR2 FQNEAQ (reference sequence). Under the authors' procedure: From reference gene primer amplification, estimates of nucleated cell counts were derived. Libraries were prepared by immunoSEQ multiplex PCR; TCRdb keeps only in-frame clonotypes and omits some of them. The DNA was the basis for D and trimming; V, J and clone size are from that table. The sample shows hundreds of thousands of clones, roughly 87% of them seen only once.

The TCR comes from a woman between 18 and 29 years old who had recovered from COVID-19. The rearrangement uses TRBV7-9 and TRBJ2-1, with 7 nucleotides matching TRBD2. The sequencing input was PBMCs or T cells enriched from blood (not recorded which). This chain's CDR3 is CASSFAGRAYNEQFF. As DNA, the CDR3 is TGTGCCAGCAGCTTTGCAGGGAGGGCCTACAATGAGCAGTTCTTC.